A selection of T cell receptor beta chains follows, all from one sample in a study of blood T cell repertoires in COVID-19. The repertoire was sequenced with immunoSEQ multiplex PCR; TCRdb's copy has only in-frame clones and lacks some. The sample yields 200,000 to 250,000 clones, about nine tenths seen once. Sample: PBMCs or T cells enriched from blood (not recorded which). The source is a man aged 45 to 65 who had been exposed to COVID-19. Each CDR3 is given with its conserved first and last residue. The order of the fields is D gene, J gene, V gene, clone size, CDR3 protein, CDR3 DNA. A D gene is named only where the DNA matches it firmly. Expanded clones get a size class; other rows say once, few or many, or leave the size out.

d_gene: .
j_gene: TRBJ1-2
v_gene: TRBV4-1
abundance: few
CDR3aa: CASSQPTGIHGYTF
CDR3nt: TGCGCCAGCAGCCAACCTACAGGGATCCATGGCTACACCTTC

d_gene: .
j_gene: TRBJ2-4
v_gene: TRBV7-9
abundance: .
CDR3aa: CASSNSPSAENIQYF
CDR3nt: TGTGCCAGCAGCAATAGTCCTAGCGCGGAAAACATTCAGTACTTC

d_gene: .
j_gene: TRBJ2-7
v_gene: TRBV3-1/TRBV3-2
abundance: once
CDR3aa: CASINKRGNEQYF
CDR3nt: TGTGCCAGCATCAACAAGAGAGGGAACGAGCAGTACTTC

d_gene: TRBD2
j_gene: TRBJ2-1
v_gene: TRBV29-1
abundance: .
CDR3aa: CSVSGSGGEQFF
CDR3nt: TGCAGCGTAAGCGGGAGCGGGGGTGAGCAGTTCTTC

d_gene: TRBD1
j_gene: TRBJ2-5
v_gene: TRBV10-3
abundance: few
CDR3aa: CAISAGTGVETQYF
CDR3nt: TGTGCCATCAGTGCGGGGACAGGGGTCGAGACCCAGTACTTC

d_gene: .
j_gene: TRBJ1-5
v_gene: TRBV6-5
abundance: .
CDR3aa: CASKTGNNQPQHF
CDR3nt: TGTGCCAGCAAAACAGGGAACAATCAGCCCCAGCATTTT

d_gene: TRBD1
j_gene: TRBJ2-5
v_gene: TRBV6-5
abundance: .
CDR3aa: CASSPRDRGRETQYF
CDR3nt: TGTGCCAGCAGTCCCCGGGACAGGGGTAGGGAGACCCAGTACTTC

d_gene: .
j_gene: TRBJ2-2
v_gene: TRBV7-9
abundance: .
CDR3aa: CASSLGLAGELFF
CDR3nt: TGTGCCAGCAGCTTAGGGCTAGCCGGGGAGCTGTTTTTT

d_gene: TRBD2
j_gene: TRBJ2-1
v_gene: TRBV12-5
abundance: .
CDR3aa: CASGSGLAGVSYNEQFF
CDR3nt: TGTGCTAGTGGTTCCGGACTAGCGGGAGTCTCCTACAATGAGCAGTTCTTC

d_gene: TRBD1
j_gene: TRBJ1-2
v_gene: TRBV19
abundance: .
CDR3aa: CASSKDRENYGYTF
CDR3nt: TGTGCCAGTAGCAAGGACAGGGAGAACTATGGCTACACCTTC

d_gene: .
j_gene: TRBJ1-1
v_gene: TRBV18
abundance: .
CDR3aa: CASSPYETAFMNTEAFF
CDR3nt: TGTGCCAGCTCACCATATGAGACAGCCTTCATGAACACTGAAGCTTTCTTT

d_gene: .
j_gene: TRBJ1-6
v_gene: TRBV4-2
abundance: .
CDR3aa: CASSSVSGQSNSPLHF
CDR3nt: TGTGCCAGCAGTTCCGTTTCTGGACAGTCGAATTCACCCCTCCACTTT